These 17 T cell receptor beta chains share one sample of origin, sequenced in a study of a mutant IDH1 vaccine in newly diagnosed glioma. Sequencing was performed with immunoSEQ multiplex PCR; in TCRdb, only in-frame clones are kept and a portion is missing. The sample records fewer than 85,000 clones, 80% to 90% being singletons. Time point indicated: baseline, week 1 (first vaccination visit). Treatment meaning: pre-vaccination baseline after standard-of-care therapy. Material: PBMCs, obtained from a glioma patient treated with radiotherapy, temozolomide or both. These receptors were obtained from a man aged 25 to 40 with glioma.

The chain uses TRBV5-8 and TRBJ1-3; D call uncertain. There are 15 residues in the CDR3. CDR1 is SGHTS and CDR2 is YDEGEE in the germline V gene. V was shortened by 4 bases and J by 0 bases, with 11 bases between the two germline ends. CDR3 loop: CASSPDQSSGNTIYF. The CDR3 nucleotides read TGTGCCAGCAGCCCCGACCAGAGCTCTGGAAACACCATATATTTT.

V is TRBV13 and J is TRBJ2-1, with 11 bases fitting TRBD2. Germline values: CDR1 PRHDT, CDR2 FYEKMQ (reference sequence). The ends lost 5 bases at V and 10 bases at J; junction bases unmatched: 10. The CDR3 has 15 residues. In nucleotides, the CDR3 is TGTGCCAGCAGCCCCGGGACTAGCGGCGGCGACGAGCAGTTCTTC. Amino acids: CASSPGTSGGDEQFF.

With respect to this clone: One junction end does not reproduce the germline sequence, and a read error may be involved. The chain's CDR3 is CASSQGQGAWTEAFF. In DNA, the CDR3 is TGTGCCAGCAGCCAGGGACAGGGGGCATGGACTGAAGCTTTCTTT. This chain connects TRBV10-1 to TRBJ1-1, with 12 nucleotides matching TRBD1. The CDR3 spans 15 residues. CDR1 WNHNN and CDR2 SYGVQD come from the germline V gene (reference sequence).

The chain couples TRBV6-5 to TRBJ1-1; TRBD1 aligns across 9 bases. CDR1 and CDR2 (germline): MNHEY, SVGAGI. The CDR3 is 15 residues long. The V and J ends lost 7 bases and 1 base, in that order; junction bases with no gene match: 7. This chain's CDR3 is CASNRGLGQNTEAFF. CDR3 in DNA: TGTGCCAGCAACAGGGGGCTAGGCCAGAACACTGAAGCTTTCTTT.

The V and J genes are TRBV7-2 and TRBJ1-1; D call uncertain. V gave up 5 bases and J gave up 0 bases, with 10 bases separating them. The CDR3 spans 14 residues. The germline V gene encodes CDR1 SGHTA and CDR2 FQGNSA. The CDR3 spells CASSRPTVNTEAFF. The CDR3 DNA sequence: TGTGCCAGCAGCCGGCCCACGGTGAACACTGAAGCTTTCTTT.

The gene calls are TRBV7-8 and TRBJ2-1; 10 bases are a match to TRBD2. The CDR3 contains 15 residues. Germline trimming cut 7 bases from V and 9 bases from J; bases unmatched to any gene: 12. Germline CDR1 and CDR2: SGHVS and FQNEAQ. For the CDR3, the DNA is TGTGCCAGCACCCTGGGGGCTAGCGGGGGTGTTGAGCAGTTCTTC. Translating it yields CASTLGASGGVEQFF.

V and J are TRBV5-1 and TRBJ2-5, with 7 nucleotides matching TRBD1. The CDR3 loop spans 14 amino acids. V trimming: 4 bases; J trimming: 3 bases; junction bases outside the gene matches: 6. The germline gives CDR1 SGHRS, CDR2 YFSETQ. CDR3 bases: TGCGCCAGCAGCCTGGGGACAGCAAAAGAGACCCAGTACTTC. This sequence encodes CASSLGTAKETQYF.

J is TRBJ1-1 and V is TRBV27; D remains ambiguous. Germline loops: CDR1 MNHEY, CDR2 SMNVEV (reference sequence). V gave up 6 bases and J gave up 7 bases, with 18 bases separating them. The length of the CDR3 is 14 residues. The CDR3 here is CASSQRFLGSEAFF. DNA of the CDR3: TGTGCCAGCAGCCAAAGGTTCCTTGGGAGTGAAGCTTTCTTT.

The chain uses TRBV30 and TRBJ2-7, with D possibly matching TRBD2 (6 bases). V shed 3 bases and J shed 6 bases, with 15 bases lying between them. The V gene's germline CDR1 is GTSNPN and CDR2 SVGIG (reference sequence). CDR3 length: 13 residues. CDR3 DNA sequence: TGTGCCTGGAGATTGGAGCGGGTCTCCGAGCAGTACTTC. Translated: CAWRLERVSEQYF. The full variable domain, in which reference TRBV30 and TRBJ2-7 provide the parts outside the CDR3, is SQTIHQWPATLVQPVGSPLSLECTVEGTSNPNLYWYRQAAGRGLQLLFYSVGIGQISSEVPQNLSASRPQDRQFILSSKKLLLSDSGFYLCAWRLERVSEQYFGPGTRLTVT.

The chain carries TRBV5-1 and TRBJ1-6; 7 nucleotides line up with TRBD1. Per the germline V gene, CDR1 is SGHRS and CDR2 is YFSETQ. The length of the CDR3 is 13 residues. V shed 3 bases and J 11 bases; nucleotides not matched to a gene: 5. The DNA of the CDR3 is TGCGCCAGCAGCTCGACAGGGCCGACACCCCTCCACTTT. Amino acids: CASSSTGPTPLHF.

This chain links TRBV6-5 with TRBJ1-5; the D is unclear. The V gene's germline CDR1 is MNHEY and CDR2 SVGAGI. CDR3 size: 15 residues. V gave up 2 bases and J gave up 0 bases, with 8 bases separating them. Here the CDR3 DNA reads TGTGCCAGCAGTTACCGGGGTTTTAGCAATCAGCCCCAGCATTTT. Its protein product is CASSYRGFSNQPQHF.

This sequence joins TRBV2 and TRBJ2-7, with 10 bases that match TRBD1. Germline lookup yields CDR1 SNHLY and CDR2 FYNNEI. V lost 3 bases, J lost 3 bases, and 5 bases stayed unmatched. CDR3 size: 15 residues. In DNA, the CDR3 is TGTGCCAGCAGTGAGGGACAGGGGAGTATCTACGAGCAGTACTTC. Residues: CASSEGQGSIYEQYF.

The chain combines TRBV6-5 with TRBJ2-5, with TRBD2 matching over 15 bases. Germline-derived CDR1 and CDR2 are MNHEY and SVGAGI. The CDR3 has 16 residues. The ends lost 2 bases at V and 5 bases at J; junction bases unmatched: 3. The DNA of the CDR3 is TGTGCCAGCAGTTACGGACTAGCGGGGGGGCTCGAGACCCAGTACTTC. It is translated as CASSYGLAGGLETQYF.

CDR3 in DNA: TGTGCCAGCGGAAAGGGACAGCCGTCCACAGATACGCAGTATTTT. Residues: CASGKGQPSTDTQYF. This rearrangement joins TRBV2 to TRBJ2-3; 7 bases map to TRBD1. The V gene end was trimmed by 8 bases and the J gene end by 2 bases; junction bases not matched to a gene: 10. The CDR3 has 15 residues. The V gene's germline CDR1 is SNHLY and CDR2 FYNNEI. The full variable domain, with the rest looked up from reference TRBV2 and TRBJ2-3, is EPEVTQTPSHQVTQMGQEVILRCVPISNHLYFYWYRQILGQKVEFLVSFYNNEISEKSEIFDDQFSVERPDGSNFTLKIRSTKLEDSAMYFCASGKGQPSTDTQYFGPGTRLTVL.

The V and J genes are TRBV28 and TRBJ1-1; TRBD1 matches 9 bases. J was trimmed by 3 bases and V by 6 bases; bases with no gene match: 5. The V gene's germline CDR1 is MDHEN and CDR2 SYDVKM. The CDR3 consists of 14 residues. The CDR3 protein is CASRGTGWDTEAFF. CDR3 DNA: TGTGCCAGCAGAGGGACAGGGTGGGACACTGAAGCTTTCTTT.

This chain links TRBV19 with TRBJ1-6; 8 bases fit TRBD1. J lost 6 bases, V lost 7 bases, and 8 bases had no gene match. CDR1 is LNHDA and CDR2 is SQIVND in the germline V gene (reference sequence). There are 15 residues in the CDR3. The CDR3 loop is CASNPGTGTNSPLHF. CDR3 coding DNA: TGTGCCAGTAACCCGGGGACAGGTACTAATTCACCCCTCCACTTT.

The chain has TRBV6-5 and TRBJ1-1, with D hard to call. The CDR3 has 13 amino acids. Trimming shortened V by 7 bases and J by 3 bases, and 12 bases separated the two germline ends. Germline assignment: CDR1 MNHEY and CDR2 SVGAGI. The CDR3 is CASKYERDTEAFF. CDR3 coding DNA: TGTGCCAGCAAATACGAAAGGGACACTGAAGCTTTCTTT.